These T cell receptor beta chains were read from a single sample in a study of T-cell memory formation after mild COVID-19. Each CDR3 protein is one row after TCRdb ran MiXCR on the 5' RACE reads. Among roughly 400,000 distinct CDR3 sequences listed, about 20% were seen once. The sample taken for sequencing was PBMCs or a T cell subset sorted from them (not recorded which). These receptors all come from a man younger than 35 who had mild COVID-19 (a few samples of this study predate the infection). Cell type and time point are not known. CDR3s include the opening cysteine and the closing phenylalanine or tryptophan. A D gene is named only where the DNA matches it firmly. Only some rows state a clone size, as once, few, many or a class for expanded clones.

CDR3 DNA: TGCGCCAGCAGCCATCCGGCCCAGGGGAGACCTGAAGCTTTCTTT
CDR3 protein: CASSHPAQGRPEAFF
D gene: -
J gene: TRBJ1-1
V gene: TRBV4-3
clone size: few

CDR3 DNA: TGTGCCAGCAGCAGCTACAGGGGAATGAACACTGAAGCTTTCTTT
CDR3 protein: CASSSYRGMNTEAFF
D gene: TRBD1
J gene: TRBJ1-1
V gene: TRBV5-5
clone size: -

CDR3 DNA: TGTGCCACCTGGGGGGATACGCAGTATTTT
CDR3 protein: CATWGDTQYF
D gene: -
J gene: TRBJ2-3
V gene: TRBV6-2/TRBV6-3
clone size: few

CDR3 DNA: TGTGCCAGCAGCCCCGACACCAACACCGGGGAGCTGTTTTTT
CDR3 protein: CASSPDTNTGELFF
D gene: -
J gene: TRBJ2-2
V gene: TRBV11-3
clone size: few

CDR3 DNA: TGTGCCAGCAGTACGTGGACAGGGTACAATGAGCAGTTCTTC
CDR3 protein: CASSTWTGYNEQFF
D gene: TRBD1
J gene: TRBJ2-1
V gene: TRBV12-3/TRBV12-4
clone size: few

CDR3 DNA: TGTGCCAGCAGCTCCGGACGGGGGGCGCCCGGGGCCAACGTCCTGACTTTC
CDR3 protein: CASSSGRGAPGANVLTF
D gene: -
J gene: TRBJ2-6
V gene: TRBV6-6
clone size: -

CDR3 DNA: TGTGCCAGCAGCCCCCAGGGGCTGACAGGAAACACCATATATTTT
CDR3 protein: CASSPQGLTGNTIYF
D gene: -
J gene: TRBJ1-3
V gene: TRBV7-2
clone size: once

CDR3 DNA: TGTGCCAGCAGCTTTGGCGGAGCTAACTATGGCTACACCTTC
CDR3 protein: CASSFGGANYGYTF
D gene: -
J gene: TRBJ1-2
V gene: TRBV7-9
clone size: few

CDR3 DNA: TGTGCCAGCATGTGGGGACCGGGAGGGGACGAGCAGTACTTC
CDR3 protein: CASMWGPGGDEQYF
D gene: TRBD2
J gene: TRBJ2-7
V gene: TRBV27
clone size: few

CDR3 DNA: TGTGCCAGCTCACCACAGGCTTCCGTTGACGGAGCTTTCTTT
CDR3 protein: CASSPQASVDGAFF
D gene: -
J gene: TRBJ1-1
V gene: TRBV18
clone size: -

CDR3 DNA: TGTGCCAGCAGGGAAGAGGGGGTGTTGGACACTGAAGCTTTCTTT
CDR3 protein: CASREEGVLDTEAFF
D gene: -
J gene: TRBJ1-1
V gene: TRBV12-3/TRBV12-4
clone size: -

CDR3 DNA: TGTGCCAGTGCAGATACAGGAAGCAATCAGCCCCAGCATTTT
CDR3 protein: CASADTGSNQPQHF
D gene: -
J gene: TRBJ1-5
V gene: TRBV6-2/TRBV6-3
clone size: few

CDR3 DNA: TGTGCCAGCAGCATAATGGGCGGAATACAAGAGACCCAGTACTTC
CDR3 protein: CASSIMGGIQETQYF
D gene: -
J gene: TRBJ2-5
V gene: TRBV7-3
clone size: -

CDR3 DNA: TGTGCCATCAGGCCCGGGACAGGCACCTACGAGCAGTACTTC
CDR3 protein: CAIRPGTGTYEQYF
D gene: TRBD1
J gene: TRBJ2-7
V gene: TRBV10-3
clone size: -

CDR3 DNA: TGTGCCAGCAGCTTCAGGGATTTGTCCTACGAGCAGTACTTC
CDR3 protein: CASSFRDLSYEQYF
D gene: -
J gene: TRBJ2-7
V gene: TRBV7-9
clone size: -

CDR3 DNA: TGCGCCAGCAGCTTGGATCGGAACGAGCAGTACTTC
CDR3 protein: CASSLDRNEQYF
D gene: -
J gene: TRBJ2-7
V gene: TRBV5-1
clone size: many

CDR3 DNA: TGTGCCAGCAGCCACACTAGCGGTTCCTACAATGAGCAGTTCTTC
CDR3 protein: CASSHTSGSYNEQFF
D gene: TRBD2
J gene: TRBJ2-1
V gene: TRBV7-2
clone size: -

CDR3 DNA: TGTGACAGCAGAAAAGGGACAGTCAATTCTTTCTCCTATAATTCACCCCTCCACTTT
CDR3 protein: CDSRKGTVNSFSYNSPLHF
D gene: TRBD1
J gene: TRBJ1-6
V gene: TRBV6-5
clone size: -

CDR3 DNA: TGTGCCAGTAGCCACCGGCGCAGGTCCGAGGTGGGGGAGCTGTTTTTT
CDR3 protein: CASSHRRRSEVGELFF
D gene: -
J gene: TRBJ2-2
V gene: TRBV19
clone size: few

CDR3 DNA: TGTGCCAGCAGCCCTAACAGGGATCAGCCCCAGCATTTT
CDR3 protein: CASSPNRDQPQHF
D gene: -
J gene: TRBJ1-5
V gene: TRBV7-2
clone size: many

CDR3 DNA: TGTGCCAGCAGTTTCGTCGCCGGGACGGTTTCCTACGAGCAGTACTTC
CDR3 protein: CASSFVAGTVSYEQYF
D gene: -
J gene: TRBJ2-7
V gene: TRBV6-5
clone size: few

CDR3 DNA: TGTGCCAGCAGCCGAAACTCGGACCAAGAGACCCAGTACTTC
CDR3 protein: CASSRNSDQETQYF
D gene: -
J gene: TRBJ2-5
V gene: TRBV12-3/TRBV12-4
clone size: few

CDR3 DNA: TGTGCCAGCAGCCTACCTGGCAAAGGCACCGGGGAGCTGTTTTTT
CDR3 protein: CASSLPGKGTGELFF
D gene: -
J gene: TRBJ2-2
V gene: TRBV11-2
clone size: -

CDR3 DNA: TGTGCCAGCAGTTCGGGGGTATCTAGCACAGATACGCAGTATTTT
CDR3 protein: CASSSGVSSTDTQYF
D gene: -
J gene: TRBJ2-3
V gene: TRBV7-2
clone size: few

CDR3 DNA: TGTGCCAGCAGCCAGGGTTCTTCTAACTATGGCTACACCTTC
CDR3 protein: CASSQGSSNYGYTF
D gene: -
J gene: TRBJ1-2
V gene: TRBV3-1
clone size: once

CDR3 DNA: TGCAGTGCTAGAGACTACAGGGGCTCCTATAATTCACCCCTCCACTTT
CDR3 protein: CSARDYRGSYNSPLHF
D gene: TRBD1
J gene: TRBJ1-6
V gene: TRBV20-1
clone size: -

CDR3 DNA: TGTGCCAGCAGCGGACGACAGGGGAGCTCCGGGGAGCTGTTTTTT
CDR3 protein: CASSGRQGSSGELFF
D gene: TRBD1
J gene: TRBJ2-2
V gene: TRBV9
clone size: -

CDR3 DNA: TGTGCCAGCAGTGAAGTCCAGGGACTAAAGGAGACCCAGTACTTC
CDR3 protein: CASSEVQGLKETQYF
D gene: TRBD2
J gene: TRBJ2-5
V gene: TRBV6-5
clone size: -

CDR3 DNA: TGTGCCAGCAGCCCGGGTTTGGGGGTTGGCTACACCTTC
CDR3 protein: CASSPGLGVGYTF
D gene: -
J gene: TRBJ1-2
V gene: TRBV11-2
clone size: -

CDR3 DNA: TGCGCCAGCAGCCCCCGTCGACAGGGGCAAGAGACCCAGTACTTC
CDR3 protein: CASSPRRQGQETQYF
D gene: TRBD1
J gene: TRBJ2-5
V gene: TRBV5-1
clone size: few

CDR3 DNA: TGCAGTGCCCCCCCGGCGGGACAGGCTTATGGCTACACCTTC
CDR3 protein: CSAPPAGQAYGYTF
D gene: TRBD1
J gene: TRBJ1-2
V gene: TRBV20-1
clone size: -

CDR3 DNA: TGTGCCTGGCGGACTCCGGGACAGGGGAGGGAGACCCAGTACTTC
CDR3 protein: CAWRTPGQGRETQYF
D gene: TRBD1
J gene: TRBJ2-5
V gene: TRBV30
clone size: few

CDR3 DNA: TGCAGTGCCCGACCGAGCGGGGGGTTCTATACGCAGTATTTT
CDR3 protein: CSARPSGGFYTQYF
D gene: TRBD2
J gene: TRBJ2-3
V gene: TRBV20-1
clone size: -

CDR3 DNA: TGCGCCAGCAGCCAAGAATCTCCTGGGCAGGAAGCTTTCTTT
CDR3 protein: CASSQESPGQEAFF
D gene: -
J gene: TRBJ1-1
V gene: TRBV4-1
clone size: -

CDR3 DNA: TGTGCCAGCAACGGACAAGGGGTTCGCAATGAGCAGTTCTTC
CDR3 protein: CASNGQGVRNEQFF
D gene: -
J gene: TRBJ2-1
V gene: TRBV12-3/TRBV12-4
clone size: few

CDR3 DNA: TGCGCCAGCAGCCAAGAAGTAGCGCGGAACACAGATACGCAGTATTTT
CDR3 protein: CASSQEVARNTDTQYF
D gene: -
J gene: TRBJ2-3
V gene: TRBV4-1
clone size: -

CDR3 DNA: TGTGCCATCGGAAACTCCACCCGGGGGAATGAGCAGTTCTTC
CDR3 protein: CAIGNSTRGNEQFF
D gene: -
J gene: TRBJ2-1
V gene: TRBV10-3
clone size: -

CDR3 DNA: TGTGCCAGCAGTGTAGGGGAAGCTTTCTTT
CDR3 protein: CASSVGEAFF
D gene: -
J gene: TRBJ1-1
V gene: TRBV2
clone size: -

CDR3 DNA: TGCGCCAGCAGCCAGCAAGGGACAGGGGTTTTCGGGACTGAAGCTTTCTTT
CDR3 protein: CASSQQGTGVFGTEAFF
D gene: TRBD1
J gene: TRBJ1-1
V gene: TRBV4-1
clone size: -

CDR3 DNA: TGCAGTGCTAGAATCGGCAGGGGCTATGGCTACACCTTC
CDR3 protein: CSARIGRGYGYTF
D gene: -
J gene: TRBJ1-2
V gene: TRBV20-1
clone size: -

CDR3 DNA: TGCAGCGTTGAAACTGGAGGGCAGCTGAGGTATGGCTACACCTTC
CDR3 protein: CSVETGGQLRYGYTF
D gene: -
J gene: TRBJ1-2
V gene: TRBV29-1
clone size: few

CDR3 DNA: TGTGCCAGCAGCTTGGTCGACAGGGCTGACACCGGGGAGCTGTTTTTT
CDR3 protein: CASSLVDRADTGELFF
D gene: TRBD1
J gene: TRBJ2-2
V gene: TRBV7-8
clone size: few

CDR3 DNA: TGTGCCAGCAGCGTCGCTCCACTCCCACCCTACGAGCAGTACTTC
CDR3 protein: CASSVAPLPPYEQYF
D gene: -
J gene: TRBJ2-7
V gene: TRBV9
clone size: -

CDR3 DNA: TGTGCCAGCAGTTTATCGGATGGCTACACCTTC
CDR3 protein: CASSLSDGYTF
D gene: -
J gene: TRBJ1-2
V gene: TRBV12-3/TRBV12-4
clone size: few

CDR3 DNA: TGTGCCAGCAGTTCCGACGGGACTAGCGGGGGGACAGATACGCAGTATTTT
CDR3 protein: CASSSDGTSGGTDTQYF
D gene: TRBD2
J gene: TRBJ2-3
V gene: TRBV27
clone size: few

CDR3 DNA: TGTGCCAGCAGCTCCTCGGACAGACGCACAGATACGCAGTATTTT
CDR3 protein: CASSSSDRRTDTQYF
D gene: -
J gene: TRBJ2-3
V gene: TRBV11-2
clone size: -

CDR3 DNA: TGTGCCAGTAGCCGCGGACAGGGCTCGCAGCCCCAGCATTTT
CDR3 protein: CASSRGQGSQPQHF
D gene: TRBD1
J gene: TRBJ1-5
V gene: TRBV19
clone size: many

CDR3 DNA: TGTGCCAGCAGCTTCGGTGAGGCCTACGAGCAGTACTTC
CDR3 protein: CASSFGEAYEQYF
D gene: -
J gene: TRBJ2-7
V gene: TRBV7-2
clone size: -

CDR3 DNA: TGCACCAGCAGCCAGACAGGGGGTGAAACCTACGAGCAGTACTTC
CDR3 protein: CTSSQTGGETYEQYF
D gene: -
J gene: TRBJ2-7
V gene: TRBV1
clone size: many

CDR3 DNA: TGTGCCATCACGGACACCCGTCCGGAAGAGCAGTACTTC
CDR3 protein: CAITDTRPEEQYF
D gene: -
J gene: TRBJ2-7
V gene: TRBV10-3
clone size: many

CDR3 DNA: TGCGCCAGCAGCCAAGTGACAGGTCCCTACGAGCAGTACTTC
CDR3 protein: CASSQVTGPYEQYF
D gene: -
J gene: TRBJ2-7
V gene: TRBV4-1
clone size: few

CDR3 DNA: TGTGCCAGCAGCCCTCGAGGGAGGAGGAAGGTCGGCGAGCAGTACTTC
CDR3 protein: CASSPRGRRKVGEQYF
D gene: -
J gene: TRBJ2-7
V gene: TRBV7-9
clone size: few

CDR3 DNA: TGTGCCAGCAGCTTCCGACAGATCTATGGCTACACCTTC
CDR3 protein: CASSFRQIYGYTF
D gene: -
J gene: TRBJ1-2
V gene: TRBV7-6
clone size: -

CDR3 DNA: TGTGCCAGCACCGTGAGCGGAGTAGGGAATGAGCAGTTCTTC
CDR3 protein: CASTVSGVGNEQFF
D gene: -
J gene: TRBJ2-1
V gene: TRBV7-8
clone size: -